This T cell receptor beta chain was sequenced for a study of blood T cell repertoires in COVID-19 (dated by TCRdb to 2020 to 2022). General notes on the study: The collaborator samples originated in the United States, Italy and Spain and spanned the acute and convalescent phases of COVID-19. The dataset comprised deeply sampled blood TCRbeta repertoires from subjects exposed to, actively infected with, or recovered from COVID-19. The prospective study material was composed of cDNA or gDNA derived from T cells, B-cell-depleted T cells, or PBMCs. Where available, HLA class I and class II types were obtained from metadata supplied by the sample provider rather than from assay-based typing. The repertoires were released in a freely available public database meant as a resource for research on the immune response to SARS-CoV-2. Samples came from the ongoing ImmuneRACE study (first 160 participants) plus 1,254 subjects from 6 global collaborators. A de-identified subject ID, COVID-19 status, age in years and sex were almost always included in the sample metadata.

Collaborating institutions collected whole blood in K2EDTA tubes following their own protocols. For TCRbeta analysis, collaborator samples were shipped as frozen whole blood, as isolated PBMCs, or as DNA extracted from either sample type. Paper-wide results and their limitations: How much clinical and demographic metadata was included differed by source and by participant, and the metadata was provided uncurated.

Comment on this clone: Its antigen is not yet known. No base quality information exists; no much larger clone differs at one position.

TCRbeta CDR3 regions were amplified from genomic DNA by means of the immunoSEQ Assay, a bias-controlled multiplex PCR. The paper's data handling went like this. The number of nucleated cells in each sample was estimated by amplification of reference gene primers within the assay. To quantify the absolute abundance of each unique TCRbeta CDR3 rearrangement, sequence reads were collapsed and filtered. For each sample, productive Simpson clonality was calculated by taking the square root of Simpson's diversity index across productive rearrangements. TCRdb provides this immuneACCESS table in a form limited to in-frame rearrangements. Some clones are lacking; in checked studies, under half of them reflect an unresolved V gene, and why the rest are absent is not known. From that table come the V and J calls and clone size; the DNA was used to work out D and trimming. This sample lists just under 90,000 clones; roughly 90% were detected once. In total, the top ten clones hold less than 2% of the sample.

The CDR3 numbers 15 residues from cysteine through phenylalanine. CDR3 DNA is the only sequence kept; it has 45 bases, read in frame from the first base. Relative to germline, V is 2 bases shorter and J is 0 bases shorter, with 11 bases between their ends. CDR1 and CDR2 are drawn from the germline V gene: SGHRS, YFSETQ. Sequencing was carried out using peripheral blood. The chain employs TRBV5-1 and TRBJ1-1; possibly the D gene is TRBD1, per 5 matching bases. This receptor was identified in a man aged 60 to 75 with acute or convalescent COVID-19. The nucleotide sequence reads as follows: TGCGCCAGCAGCTTCGACAGATCCATGAACACTGAAGCTTTCTTT. Its amino acids are CASSFDRSMNTEAFF.